This TCR beta chain was captured by sequencing in a study of response to subunit inactivated influenza vaccine. MiXCR, run by TCRdb on the RT-PCR reads, gives a single entry per CDR3 protein. In the table there are just under 550,000 distinct CDR3 sequences, 20% to 25% of which are singletons. This clonotype came up a few times. CDR1 and CDR2 from the germline V gene are DFQATT and SNEGSKA (reference sequence). V trimming: 6 bases; J trimming: 6 bases; junction bases outside the gene matches: 13. The CDR3 has 16 residues. Another study also made use of these data, one on T cells expressing NK-cell markers. Per that study: The authors made TCR beta cDNA libraries by 5'RACE template switching. This switching added a universal primer site and UMIs.

V is TRBV20-1 and J is TRBJ2-5, with 13 bases matching TRBD2. The TCR originated in a man aged 50-59 years who received an inactivated influenza vaccine. Material: CD4+ T cells sorted from PBMCs, obtained 11 to 12 days after vaccination. CDR3 bases: TGCAGTGCGTACAACGGACTAGCGGGAGTAGGGAAGACCCAGTACTTC. Its translation: CSAYNGLAGVGKTQYF.